This T cell receptor beta chain is from a study of blood T cell repertoires in COVID-19. Study information: COVID-19 samples from acute and convalescent phases originated in the United States, Italy and Spain. Sources were T cells, B-cell-depleted T cells, or PBMCs; the material itself was cDNA or gDNA.

Study processing details: It was from reference gene primer amplification that nucleated cell counts were estimated. Repertoires were generated with immunoSEQ multiplex PCR, while TCRdb's copy carries only in-frame clones and drops some. From that table come the V and J calls and clone size; the DNA was used to work out D and trimming. Here the sample spans 170,000 or so clones, roughly 83% being singletons. Germline V gene sequence: CDR1 LNHDA, CDR2 SQIVND (reference sequence). Trimming removed 8 bases from V and 0 bases from J, with 11 bases in between. The CDR3 has 13 residues. Seattle-derived patients entered the study during active infection and were followed longitudinally.

The chain has TRBV19 and TRBJ2-7, with unresolved D. The sequencing input was peripheral blood. This clonotype originated in a woman aged 40 to 55 with COVID-19, enrolled during active disease. The CDR3 region is CASSPTVSYEQYF. The CDR3 nucleotides are TGTGCCAGTTCCCCTACAGTCTCCTACGAGCAGTACTTC.